This entry lists 21 T cell receptor beta chains sequenced from one sample in a study of T cell responses to AZD1222 COVID-19 vaccine (dated by TCRdb to the early 2020s). The label giving this sample's time point can be read as: baseline before first vaccination. To prepare the library, the immunoSEQ multiplex PCR assay was applied. Sourced from immuneACCESS, this table was stored by TCRdb with only in-frame sequences that have V and J called. A share of the clones is absent; for the studies checked, an unresolved V gene accounts for under half, and the remainder has no known explanation. The sample table holds around 94,000 clones, of which roughly 88% were seen once. Together, the top ten hold 13% of the sample. The sequencing here drew on peripheral blood, taken on day 0 of AZD1222 vaccination. These receptors originate from an adult in good health.

This clone was detected only once. The chain has TRBV7-9 and TRBJ1-6, with a weak D call TRBD1 (5 bases). The germline V gene encodes CDR1 SEHNR and CDR2 FQNEAQ (reference sequence). V lost 4 bases and J lost 8, with 12 bases in between. This CDR3 is built from 14 residues. CDR3 sequence: CASSSRPRDSPLHF. For the CDR3, the DNA is TGTGCCAGCAGCTCTCGACCCAGGGATTCACCCCTCCACTTT.

The chain joins TRBV19 to TRBJ1-1, with TRBD1 as a possible D gene (5 bases). Trimming stripped 4 bases from V and 0 bases from J, with 9 bases between. CDR3 length: 14 residues. Germline-derived CDR1 and CDR2 are LNHDA and SQIVND (reference sequence). The CDR3 is CASSRGTLNTEAFF. CDR3 DNA: TGTGCCAGTAGTAGGGGGACCCTGAACACTGAAGCTTTCTTT.

The count of this clone is one. This chain uses TRBV12-3 or TRBV12-4 with TRBJ2-7, with TRBD1 as a possible D gene (6 bases). There are 13 residues in the CDR3. The ends were cut back, 4 bases at V and 4 bases at J, with 11 bases in the middle. The CDR3 sequence: CASSSNRAYEQYF. The CDR3 nucleotides are TGTGCCAGCAGTTCTAACAGGGCGTACGAGCAGTACTTC.

This chain connects TRBV5-1 to TRBJ2-1; 10 bases are a match to TRBD2. Germline CDR1 and CDR2: SGHRS and YFSETQ. V trimming: 4 bases; J trimming: 5 bases; junction bases outside the gene matches: 6. This CDR3 is built from 15 residues. DNA of the CDR3: TGCGCCAGCAGCCTCCGGCTAGCGGGAGACAATGAGCAGTTCTTC. Protein sequence: CASSLRLAGDNEQFF.

This chain links TRBV5-5 with TRBJ2-7; no definite D call. The germline V and J ends were trimmed by 0 bases and 3 bases, with 10 bases remaining between them. The length of the CDR3 is 14 residues. Germline-derived CDR1 and CDR2 are SGHKS and YYEKEE (reference sequence). The CDR3 region is CASSLVGISYEQYF. CDR3 nucleotide sequence: TGTGCCAGCAGCTTGGTGGGGATTAGCTACGAGCAGTACTTC. Looking up the rest from reference TRBV5-5 and TRBJ2-7 gives the full variable domain: DAGVTQSPTHLIKTRGQQVTLRCSPISGHKSVSWYQQVLGQGPQFIFQYYEKEERGRGNFPDRFSARQFPNYSSELNVNALLLGDSALYLCASSLVGISYEQYFGPGTRLTVT.

The chain combines TRBV11-2 with TRBJ2-5; the D gene is possibly TRBD2 (6 bases). The V end was cut by 1 base, the J end by 4 bases, with 19 bases between. Germline CDR1 SGHAT, CDR2 FQNNGV. CDR3 length equals 17 residues. The CDR3: CASSLGDLATGRETQYF. In DNA form, the CDR3 reads TGTGCCAGCAGCTTAGGAGACCTGGCAACCGGGAGAGAGACCCAGTACTTC.

The rearrangement joins TRBV5-1 to TRBJ2-2; D perhaps matches TRBD2 (6 bases). Trimming stripped 0 bases from V and 3 bases from J, with 12 bases between. The CDR3 is 16 amino acids. The germline V gene has CDR1 SGHRS and CDR2 YFSETQ. The CDR3 coding sequence is TGCGCCAGCAGCTTGGCCGGAGGGGCTGACACCGGGGAGCTGTTTTTT. As protein: CASSLAGGADTGELFF.

The chain couples TRBV19 to TRBJ2-5; unclear D gene. CDR3 length: 15 residues. Germline V gene data show CDR1 as LNHDA and CDR2 as SQIVND (reference sequence). V dropped 1 base and J dropped 1 base, with 10 bases sitting between them. The CDR3 nucleotides are TGTGCCAGTAGTATAGCCTCTGGTCCCCAAGAGACCCAGTACTTC. It encodes CASSIASGPQETQYF.

This rearrangement joins TRBV30 to TRBJ1-5; TRBD1 aligns across 8 bases. CDR1 is GTSNPN and CDR2 is SVGIG in the germline V gene (reference sequence). The CDR3 extends over 15 amino acids. Trimming took 3 bases from V and 0 from J; bases not matched to a gene: 4. CDR3 amino acids: CAWSQGADSNQPQHF. The CDR3 nucleotides are TGTGCCTGGAGCCAGGGGGCTGATAGCAATCAGCCCCAGCATTTT.

The chain links TRBV24-1 to TRBJ2-1; TRBD1 matches at 9 bases. Trimming cost V 7 bases and J 8 bases; bases outside gene matches: 5. The CDR3 is 13 residues long. Germline V gene sequence: CDR1 KGHDR, CDR2 SFDVKD. CDR3 nucleotide sequence: TGTGCCACCAGGAGGACAGGGGCGGATGAGCAGTTCTTC. Translation gives CATRRTGADEQFF.

This clone was seen once. This chain connects TRBV3-1 (or the pseudogene TRBV3-2) to TRBJ2-3; the match to TRBD2 covers 8 bases. J gave up 2 bases and V 1 base, and 11 bases lay outside the gene matches. This CDR3 contains 18 residues. Germline lookup yields CDR1 LGHDT and CDR2 YNNKEL (reference sequence). The CDR3 loop is CASSQGSLRGGVTDTQYF. CDR3 nucleotide sequence: TGTGCCAGCAGCCAAGGGTCTCTTCGGGGGGGCGTCACAGATACGCAGTATTTT.

This clone was counted a few times. The chain has TRBV5-1 and TRBJ1-5; TRBD1 aligns across 8 bases. J lost 5 bases, V lost 3 bases, and 10 bases had no gene match. The CDR3 contains 16 residues. Germline lookup yields CDR1 SGHRS and CDR2 YFSETQ. The DNA for the CDR3 is TGCGCCAGCAGCTCAAAACGCCGACAGGGGTATCAGCCCCAGCATTTT. It codes for CASSSKRRQGYQPQHF.

This chain joins TRBV9 and TRBJ1-2; 9 bases map to TRBD1. Germline V gene lookup returns CDR1 SGDLS and CDR2 YYNGEE. The CDR3 length is 13 residues. V was clipped by 4 bases and J by 6 bases; unmatched bases: 4. DNA for the CDR3: TGTGCCAGCAGCACCAGGACAGGGGATGGCTACACCTTC. Amino acids: CASSTRTGDGYTF. The variable domain in full, completed from reference TRBV9 and TRBJ1-2, reads DSGVTQTPKHLITATGQRVTLRCSPRSGDLSVYWYQQSLDQGLQFLIQYYNGEERAKGNILERFSAQQFPDLHSELNLSSLELGDSALYFCASSTRTGDGYTFGSGTRLTVV.

V and J are TRBV18 and TRBJ1-4; unclear D gene. The CDR3 extends over 16 amino acids. The V gene lost 3 bases and the J gene lost 1 base, with 12 bases spanning the gap. Per the germline V gene, CDR1 is KGHSH and CDR2 is LQKENI. CDR3 nucleotide sequence: TGTGCCAGCTCACCCGGCGGACGGATAACTAATGAAAAACTGTTTTTT. Its protein is CASSPGGRITNEKLFF.

The V gene is TRBV7-2, the J gene TRBJ1-1; D unclear. Germline CDR1 SGHTA, CDR2 FQGNSA. The V end lost 2 bases, the J end lost 0 bases, and 16 bases lay between the germline ends. The CDR3 length is 17 residues. This chain's CDR3 is CASSLTAGSTLNTEAFF. CDR3 DNA sequence: TGTGCCAGCAGCTTAACGGCTGGCAGTACATTGAACACTGAAGCTTTCTTT.

This chain links TRBV5-4 with TRBJ2-5; TRBD2 aligns across 10 bases. Trimming took 4 bases from V and 3 from J; bases not matched to a gene: 6. The CDR3 runs to 15 residues. Germline-derived CDR1 and CDR2 are SGHNT and YYREEE (reference sequence). The CDR3 DNA is TGTGCCAGCAGCCCTAAAACTAGCGGGGAAGAGACCCAGTACTTC. This encodes CASSPKTSGEETQYF.

V and J are TRBV9 and TRBJ1-3; TRBD1 agrees at 7 bases. Germline V lookup: CDR1 SGDLS, CDR2 YYNGEE. V lost 0 bases and J lost 0; bases outside the gene matches: 3. The CDR3 is 16 residues long. The CDR3 sequence: CASSVGTGRSGNTIYF. The CDR3, as DNA: TGTGCCAGCAGCGTAGGGACAGGCCGCTCTGGAAACACCATATATTTT.

The chain employs TRBV11-2 and TRBJ2-4; 10 nucleotides line up with TRBD1. Germline CDR1 reads SGHAT; CDR2 reads FQNNGV. CDR3 length equals 14 residues. V shed 5 bases and J 6 bases; nucleotides not matched to a gene: 4. CDR3 residues: CASSPGQGTNIQYF. The CDR3 nucleotides are TGTGCCAGCAGCCCGGGACAGGGGACAAACATTCAGTACTTC.

The CDR3 region has the DNA TGTGCCAGCAGCTTGGGGGGGTTCCGGTATGGCTACACCTTC. Its translation: CASSLGGFRYGYTF. This sequence joins TRBV5-4 and TRBJ1-2; TRBD1 might be the D (5 bases). The CDR3 is made up of 14 amino acids. V lost 0 bases to trimming and J lost 5 bases, with 11 bases between them. Germline V gene lookup returns CDR1 SGHNT and CDR2 YYREEE (reference sequence).

The V call is TRBV5-6, the J call TRBJ2-2, with 7 positions matching TRBD1. The CDR3 has 15 amino acids. The V gene's germline CDR1 is SGHDT and CDR2 YYEEEE. V lost 4 bases and J lost 3; bases outside the gene matches: 6. CDR3 bases: TGTGCCAGCAGCCCAACGGGACAGCACACCGGGGAGCTGTTTTTT. It codes for CASSPTGQHTGELFF. Using reference TRBV5-6 and TRBJ2-2 for the parts outside the CDR3, the full variable domain is DAGVTQSPTHLIKTRGQQVTLRCSPKSGHDTVSWYQQALGQGPQFIFQYYEEEERQRGNFPDRFSGHQFPNYSSELNVNALLLGDSALYLCASSPTGQHTGELFFGEGSRLTVL.

In its sample, this clone was seen once. CDR3: CASSLDRGAFF. The CDR3 DNA follows: TGTGCCAGCAGCCTGGACAGGGGAGCTTTCTTT. V and J are TRBV2 and TRBJ1-1; 9 positions match TRBD1. In germline, CDR1 is SNHLY, CDR2 FYNNEI. Trimming removed 6 bases from V and 10 bases from J; junction bases left unmatched: 3. This CDR3 is 11 amino acids long.